These 20 T cell receptor beta chains share one sample of origin, sequenced in a study of T cells in Graves' hyperthyroidism and ophthalmopathy. RNA transcripts served as the template for amplifying TCR beta CDR3 regions. In the first-round RT-PCR of the TCR CDR3, the HTBI primer set was used. TCRdb itself ran the multiplex PCR reads through MiXCR, one entry per CDR3 protein. The data hold under 450,000 distinct CDR3 sequences, with roughly a sixth observed a single time. The sample taken for sequencing was blood. These receptors originate from a woman in her twenties or thirties with Graves' hyperthyroidism that later progressed to Graves' ophthalmopathy.

This clonotype appeared many times. This chain connects TRBV6-1 to TRBJ1-1; 10 bases are a match to TRBD1. The trim removed 8 bases at V and 7 bases at J, leaving 7 bases unmatched. This CDR3 region has 13 residues. The germline gives CDR1 MNHNS, CDR2 SASEGT. Written as DNA, the CDR3 is TGTGCCAGCGTCAGACAGGGGGCCGATGAAGCTTTCTTT. It encodes CASVRQGADEAFF.

The table lists this clonotype with many counts. This chain joins TRBV11-3 and TRBJ2-1, with a tentative D call TRBD1 (6 bases). Trimming shortened V by 5 bases and J by 2 bases, and 13 bases separated the two germline ends. This CDR3 has 15 amino acids. CDR1 and CDR2 (germline): SGHNT, YENEEA. The CDR3 region has the DNA TGTGCCAGCAGCCTAGGGGGATTAACCTACAATGAGCAGTTCTTC. Amino acids: CASSLGGLTYNEQFF.

This clonotype turned up a few times. This chain joins TRBV5-1 and TRBJ2-5, with TRBD1 identical over 9 bases. Germline V gene lookup returns CDR1 SGHRS and CDR2 YFSETQ. The CDR3 is made up of 15 amino acids. J lost 5 bases, V lost 1 base, and 6 bases had no gene match. CDR3 sequence: CASSLLQGAPETQYF. CDR3 DNA: TGCGCCAGCAGCTTGTTACAGGGGGCGCCCGAGACCCAGTACTTC.

This clonotype was seen a few times. The chain joins TRBV5-6 to TRBJ1-2; 7 positions match TRBD1. Germline values: CDR1 SGHDT, CDR2 YYEEEE. The V and J ends lost 3 bases and 4 bases, in that order; junction bases with no gene match: 6. This CDR3 contains 14 residues. CDR3 DNA: TGTGCCAGCAGCTACGACAGGGTAGGCTATGGCTACACCTTC. It specifies CASSYDRVGYGYTF.

V and J are TRBV4-1 and TRBJ1-1; TRBD1 agrees at 7 bases. The CDR3 runs to 15 residues. Germline CDR1 and CDR2: MGHRA and YSYEKL. V gave up 1 base and J gave up 1 base; unmatched junction bases: 3. Written as DNA, the CDR3 is TGCGCCAGCAGCCAAGGACAGGGTTCGAACACTGAAGCTTTCTTT. Amino acids: CASSQGQGSNTEAFF.

There are a few counts of this clonotype. Being one base from a much bigger clone, this may be a read error. V is TRBV2 and J is TRBJ1-5, with TRBD1 matching over 7 bases. Germline V gives CDR1 SNHLY, CDR2 FYNNEI. The CDR3 is 16 amino acids. This chain's CDR3 is CASSEATRQGNQLQHF. The CDR3 DNA is TGTGCCAGCAGTGAAGCTACACGACAGGGCAATCAGCTCCAGCATTTT.

There are a few counts of this clonotype. The chain links TRBV11-2 to TRBJ1-1; perhaps TRBD1 as D (5 bases). CDR1 and CDR2 (germline): SGHAT, FQNNGV. This CDR3 contains 15 residues. Trimming pared 5 bases from V and 4 bases from J, leaving 17 bases between. This chain's CDR3 is CASSLLEGWSTEAFF. The CDR3 DNA is TGTGCCAGCAGCCTGTTGGAGGGGTGGAGCACTGAAGCTTTCTTT.

This clonotype was recorded a few times. The chain combines TRBV30 with TRBJ2-2; 11 bases map to TRBD2. The trim removed 0 bases at V and 2 bases at J, leaving 14 bases unmatched. The CDR3 consists of 20 residues. The germline gives CDR1 GTSNPN, CDR2 SVGIG (reference sequence). Here the CDR3 reads CAWSVSPSGGLYLNTGELFF. Written as DNA, the CDR3 is TGTGCCTGGAGTGTATCGCCTAGCGGGGGGCTCTACCTCAACACCGGGGAGCTGTTTTTT.

The table lists this clonotype with many counts. This chain joins TRBV2 and TRBJ1-3; D not resolved. V was clipped by 8 bases and J by 0 bases, with 11 bases between them. Per germline, CDR1 SNHLY and CDR2 FYNNEI. The CDR3 runs 14 residues. Written as DNA, the CDR3 is TGTGCCAGCGGACGGATCCTCTCTGGAAACACCATATATTTT. Amino acid sequence: CASGRILSGNTIYF.

This clonotype came up many times. The chain joins TRBV6-5 to TRBJ1-3; D ambiguous. The ends were cut back, 2 bases at V and 1 base at J, with 18 bases in the middle. This CDR3 is 18 amino acids long. The germline gives CDR1 MNHEY, CDR2 SVGAGI. The CDR3 sequence: CASSYGIARVRSGNTIYF. CDR3 DNA: TGTGCCAGCAGTTACGGGATCGCAAGAGTTCGATCTGGAAACACCATATATTTT.

This clonotype was detected ten times or more. The chain recombines TRBV11-3 with TRBJ2-3; 9 bases are a match to TRBD1. V was pared by 6 bases and J by 1 base, with 11 bases of the junction left unmatched. Germline CDR1 SGHNT, CDR2 YENEEA. The CDR3 has 17 residues. Here the CDR3 reads CASSHDVTGGGTDTQYF. The CDR3 DNA follows: TGTGCCAGCAGTCATGACGTGACAGGGGGTGGCACAGATACGCAGTATTTT. The full variable domain, with the rest looked up from reference TRBV11-3 and TRBJ2-3, is EAGVVQSPRYKIIEKKQPVAFWCNPISGHNTLYWYLQNLGQGPELLIRYENEEAVDDSQLPKDRFSAERLKGVDSTLKIQPAELGDSAVYLCASSHDVTGGGTDTQYFGPGTRLTVL.

This clonotype was counted ten times or more. The chain couples TRBV11-1 to TRBJ2-3; D unresolved. This CDR3 contains 15 residues. Trimming took off 2 bases at V and 2 bases at J, with 11 bases between the two ends. The germline V gene has CDR1 SGHAT and CDR2 FQDESV (reference sequence). The CDR3 loop is CASSLSWLLTDTQYF. Here the CDR3 DNA reads TGTGCCAGCAGCTTATCATGGCTCCTCACAGATACGCAGTATTTT.

This clonotype was found many times. The V and J genes are TRBV4-1 and TRBJ2-5; no clear D. Trimming removed 0 bases at V and 13 bases at J, with 0 bases between. Per the germline V gene, CDR1 is MGHRA and CDR2 is YSYEKL. There are 8 residues in the CDR3. CDR3 sequence (DNA): TGCGCCAGCAGCCAAGAGTACTTC. It translates to CASSQEYF.

In nucleotides, the CDR3 is TGTGCCAGTAGTAGTGGTACAGGGGGCCGGGCGAGTGAAAAACTGTTTTTT. Amino acid sequence: CASSSGTGGRASEKLFF. The chain links TRBV19 to TRBJ1-4; 9 positions match TRBD1. This CDR3 has 17 amino acids. Trimming took 4 bases from V and 7 from J; bases not matched to a gene: 13. The germline gives CDR1 LNHDA, CDR2 SQIVND (reference sequence).

This clonotype showed up just a few times. The junction does not match germline at one end; this may be a read error. This sequence joins TRBV24-1 and TRBJ2-1; the match to TRBD2 covers 10 bases. This CDR3 is built from 16 residues. The V gene's germline CDR1 is KGHDR and CDR2 SFDVKD. The CDR3 region is CATSDPQRGGRNERFF. CDR3 nucleotide sequence: TGTGCCACCAGTGATCCACAGCGGGGGGGCCGAAATGAGCGGTTCTTC.

In this sample, this clonotype turned up many times. The chain links TRBV27 to TRBJ2-3; 8 bases are shared with TRBD1. CDR3 length equals 16 residues. J was trimmed by 3 bases and V by 5 bases; bases with no gene match: 10. From germline, CDR1 is MNHEY and CDR2 SMNVEV (reference sequence). This CDR3 reads CASSLFAGGDTDTQYF. The CDR3 DNA reads TGTGCCAGCAGTCTATTTGCAGGGGGCGATACAGATACGCAGTATTTT.

This clonotype was recorded many times. The V gene is TRBV2, the J gene TRBJ1-3, with 7 bases aligning to TRBD1. V lost 0 bases, J lost 3 bases, and 5 bases stayed unmatched. Germline loops: CDR1 SNHLY, CDR2 FYNNEI. This CDR3 contains 16 residues. The CDR3 DNA reads as TGTGCCAGCAGTGAAGCAGCGACAGGGCATGGAAACACCATATATTTT. Translated, it gives CASSEAATGHGNTIYF.

In its sample, this clonotype was seen a few times. The chain uses TRBV20-1 and TRBJ2-7, with D maybe TRBD1 (6 bases). With 0 bases removed from V and 2 bases from J, the gap between germline ends came to 14 bases. Germline assignment: CDR1 DFQATT and CDR2 SNEGSKA (reference sequence). The CDR3 has 15 amino acids. CDR3 in amino acids: CSAREMDGTTYEQYF. The CDR3, as DNA: TGCAGTGCTAGAGAGATGGACGGGACAACCTACGAGCAGTACTTC.

This clonotype was seen a handful of times. The genes are TRBV4-1 and TRBJ2-1; 7 bases are a match to TRBD1. CDR1 MGHRA and CDR2 YSYEKL come from the germline V gene. The trim removed 1 base at V and 6 bases at J, leaving 6 bases unmatched. The CDR3 extends over 15 amino acids. This CDR3 reads CASSQGTGMGNEQFF. The CDR3 nucleotides are TGCGCCAGCAGCCAAGGGACAGGAATGGGCAATGAGCAGTTCTTC.

The sample holds a few counts of this clonotype. The chain recombines TRBV7-9 with TRBJ2-2; the D gene is possibly TRBD2 (5 bases). V was cut by 3 bases and J by 7 bases, with 9 bases left in between. The CDR3 consists of 13 residues. Germline values: CDR1 SEHNR, CDR2 FQNEAQ (reference sequence). CDR3 region: CASSFDYGGELFF. CDR3 DNA sequence: TGTGCCAGCAGCTTCGACTATGGCGGGGAGCTGTTTTTT.